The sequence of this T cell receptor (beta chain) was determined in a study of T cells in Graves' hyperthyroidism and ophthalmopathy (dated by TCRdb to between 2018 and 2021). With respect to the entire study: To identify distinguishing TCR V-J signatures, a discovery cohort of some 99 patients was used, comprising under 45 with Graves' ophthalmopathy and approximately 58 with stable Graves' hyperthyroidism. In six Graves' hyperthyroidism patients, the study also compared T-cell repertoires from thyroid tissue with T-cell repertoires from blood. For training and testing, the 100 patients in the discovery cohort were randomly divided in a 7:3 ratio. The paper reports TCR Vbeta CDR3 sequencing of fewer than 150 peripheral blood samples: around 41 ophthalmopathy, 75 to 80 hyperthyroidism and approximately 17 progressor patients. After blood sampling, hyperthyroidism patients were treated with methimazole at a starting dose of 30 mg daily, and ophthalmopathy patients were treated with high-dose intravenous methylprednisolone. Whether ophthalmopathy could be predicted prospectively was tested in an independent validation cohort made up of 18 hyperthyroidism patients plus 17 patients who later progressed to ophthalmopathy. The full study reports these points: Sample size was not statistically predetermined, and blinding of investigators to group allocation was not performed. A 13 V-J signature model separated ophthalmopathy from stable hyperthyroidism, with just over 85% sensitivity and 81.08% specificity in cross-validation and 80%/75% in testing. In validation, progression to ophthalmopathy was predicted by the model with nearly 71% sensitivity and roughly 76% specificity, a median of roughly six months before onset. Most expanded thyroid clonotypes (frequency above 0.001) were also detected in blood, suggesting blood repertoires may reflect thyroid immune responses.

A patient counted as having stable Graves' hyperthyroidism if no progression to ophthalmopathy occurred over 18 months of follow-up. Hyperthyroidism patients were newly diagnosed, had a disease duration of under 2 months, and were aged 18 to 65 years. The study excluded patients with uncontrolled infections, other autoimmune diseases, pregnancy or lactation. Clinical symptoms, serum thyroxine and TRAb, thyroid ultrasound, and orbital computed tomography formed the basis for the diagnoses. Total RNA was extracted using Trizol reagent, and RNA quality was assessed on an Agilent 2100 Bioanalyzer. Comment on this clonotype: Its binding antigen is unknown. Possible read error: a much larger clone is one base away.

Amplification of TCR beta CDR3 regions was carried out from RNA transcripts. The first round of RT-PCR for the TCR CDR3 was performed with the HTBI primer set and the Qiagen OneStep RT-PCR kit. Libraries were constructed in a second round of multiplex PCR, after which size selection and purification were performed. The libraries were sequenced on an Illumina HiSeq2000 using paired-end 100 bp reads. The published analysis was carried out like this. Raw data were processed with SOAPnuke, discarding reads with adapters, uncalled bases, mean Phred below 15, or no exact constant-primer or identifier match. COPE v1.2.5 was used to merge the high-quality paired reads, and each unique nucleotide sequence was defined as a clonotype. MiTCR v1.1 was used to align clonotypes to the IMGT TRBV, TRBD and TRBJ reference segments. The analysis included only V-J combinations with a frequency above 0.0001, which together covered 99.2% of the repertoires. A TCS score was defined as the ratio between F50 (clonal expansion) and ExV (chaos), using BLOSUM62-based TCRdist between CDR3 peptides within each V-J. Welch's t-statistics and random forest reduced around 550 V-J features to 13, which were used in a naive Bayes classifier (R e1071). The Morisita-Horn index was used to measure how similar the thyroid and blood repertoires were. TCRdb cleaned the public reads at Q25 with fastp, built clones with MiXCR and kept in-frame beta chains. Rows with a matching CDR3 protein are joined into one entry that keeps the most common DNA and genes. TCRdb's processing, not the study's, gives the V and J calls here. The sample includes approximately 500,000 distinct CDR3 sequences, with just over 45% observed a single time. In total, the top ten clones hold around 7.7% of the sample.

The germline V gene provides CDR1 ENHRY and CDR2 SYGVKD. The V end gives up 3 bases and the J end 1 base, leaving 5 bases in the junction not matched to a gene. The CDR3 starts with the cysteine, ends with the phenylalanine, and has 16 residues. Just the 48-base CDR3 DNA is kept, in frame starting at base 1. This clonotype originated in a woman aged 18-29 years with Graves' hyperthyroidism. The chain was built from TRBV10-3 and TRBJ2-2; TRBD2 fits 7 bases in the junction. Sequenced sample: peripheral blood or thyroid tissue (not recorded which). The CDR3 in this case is CAISDLADQNTGELFF. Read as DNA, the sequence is TGTGCCATCAGTGACCTAGCGGACCAGAACACCGGGGAGCTGTTTTTT.